The 14 T cell receptor beta chains below were found in one sample sequenced in a study of T cell changes during pregnancy in multiple sclerosis. Here immunoSEQ multiplex PCR was the method, and the copy in TCRdb shows in-frame clones only, minus some. The repertoire holds 33,000 or so clones, with around nine tenths as singletons. Here the sequenced sample was peripheral blood, taken in the third trimester of pregnancy. These receptors all come from a female donor in good health, enrolled as a control in a pregnancy study.

The chain links TRBV7-3 to TRBJ2-1; 9 bases agree with TRBD2. Germline V gene data show CDR1 as SGHTA and CDR2 as FQGTGA. The CDR3 extends over 16 amino acids. The V segment lost 5 bases and the J segment 5 bases; nucleotides outside the gene matches: 10. The CDR3 protein is CASSREGGGAHNEQFF. The CDR3 DNA sequence: TGTGCCAGCAGCCGAGAGGGCGGGGGGGCCCACAATGAGCAGTTCTTC.

The chain links TRBV7-3 to TRBJ1-1; TRBD1 is a possible D gene (5 bases). From germline, CDR1 is SGHTA and CDR2 FQGTGA. V was trimmed by 2 bases and J by 2 bases, leaving 9 bases between them. The CDR3 sequence is 14 residues long. For the CDR3, the DNA is TGTGCCAGCAGCTTAGAGACAGCAAACACTGAAGCTTTCTTT. The encoded protein is CASSLETANTEAFF.

The chain is built from TRBV7-8 and TRBJ2-1, with D maybe TRBD2 (5 bases). V dropped 0 bases and J dropped 1 base, with 7 bases sitting between them. CDR3 size: 15 residues. CDR1 is SGHVS, CDR2 FQNEAQ, per germline. In nucleotides, the CDR3 is TGTGCCAGCAGCTTAGCCCTAGCTTCCTACAATGAGCAGTTCTTC. Amino acids: CASSLALASYNEQFF.

This clone was detected a few times. The gene calls are TRBV2 and TRBJ2-7; 9 bases line up with TRBD1. The CDR3 covers 14 residues. Per germline, CDR1 SNHLY and CDR2 FYNNEI. V lost 5 bases to trimming and J lost 3 bases; unmatched junction nucleotides: 5. CDR3 loop: CASSTRQGGYEQYF. The CDR3, as DNA: TGTGCCAGCAGTACCCGACAGGGGGGCTACGAGCAGTACTTC.

The chain links TRBV25-1 to TRBJ1-3; no definite D call. V was pared by 4 bases and J by 4 bases, with 17 bases between. Germline assignment: CDR1 MGHDK and CDR2 SYGVNS. The CDR3 is 16 amino acids. CDR3 region: CASSAGWLTQGNTIYF. DNA of the CDR3: TGTGCCAGCAGTGCTGGTTGGTTAACCCAGGGAAACACCATATATTTT. Based on the CDR3 plus reference TRBV25-1 and TRBJ1-3, the full variable domain is EADIYQTPRYLVIGTGKKITLECSQTMGHDKMYWYQQDPGMELHLIHYSYGVNSTEKGDLSSESTVSRIRTEHFPLTLESARPSHTSQYLCASSAGWLTQGNTIYFGEGSWLTVV.

The chain couples TRBV2 to TRBJ1-6; TRBD1 aligns across 7 bases. Trimming removed 5 bases from V and 7 bases from J; junction bases left unmatched: 5. The CDR3 consists of 14 residues. The germline CDR1 and CDR2 sequences are SNHLY and FYNNEI. CDR3 nucleotides: TGTGCCAGCAGTTTCGGCAGGGGGAATTCACCCCTCCACTTT. It encodes CASSFGRGNSPLHF.

This clone qualifies as medium-sized. The V gene is TRBV10-3, the J gene TRBJ1-1, with D possibly being TRBD1 (5 bases). The germline V and J ends were trimmed by 3 bases and 4 bases, with 12 bases remaining between them. Germline-derived CDR1 and CDR2 are ENHRY and SYGVKD. This CDR3 has 14 residues. The CDR3: CAISEGEESTEAFF. The DNA of the CDR3 is TGTGCCATCAGTGAAGGGGAAGAGAGCACTGAAGCTTTCTTT.

This clone was recorded a few times. V is TRBV4-3 and J is TRBJ2-5, with 10 bases aligning to TRBD2. The CDR3 is 16 residues long. Germline CDR1 LGHNA, CDR2 YSLEER. Trimming at V came to 1 base and at J to 7 bases, leaving 9 bases not matched to a gene. Here the CDR3 DNA reads TGCGCCAGCAGCCAAGGGCCGGTAGCGGGGGGCTGGACCCAGTACTTC. Amino acids: CASSQGPVAGGWTQYF.

The rearrangement joins TRBV6-6 to TRBJ1-5; maybe TRBD1 (5 bases). Per the germline V gene, CDR1 is MNHNY and CDR2 is SVGAGI (reference sequence). This CDR3 is built from 14 residues. Deletions cut 5 bases from V and 5 bases from J, with 13 bases between. The DNA for the CDR3 is TGTGCCAGCAGTCCCCCGACAGACCATCAGCCCCAGCATTTT. Translating gives CASSPPTDHQPQHF.

The chain links TRBV10-3 to TRBJ1-4; a weak D match, TRBD1 (6 bases). Trimming pared 3 bases from V and 7 bases from J, leaving 15 bases between. This CDR3 is built from 15 residues. Germline V gene sequence: CDR1 ENHRY, CDR2 SYGVKD. The CDR3 protein is CAISDGAGGREKLFF. DNA for the CDR3: TGTGCCATCAGTGACGGGGCCGGGGGGCGTGAAAAACTGTTTTTT.

The table lists this clone with a few counts. The CDR3 is CASSVSGMNTEAFF. CDR3 bases: TGTGCCAGCAGCGTAAGCGGAATGAACACTGAAGCTTTCTTT. The chain links TRBV9 to TRBJ1-1; D unresolved. The CDR3 covers 14 residues. Germline V gene sequence: CDR1 SGDLS, CDR2 YYNGEE. V lost 1 base, J lost 0 bases, and 7 bases lay in between.

The rearrangement links TRBV18 to TRBJ1-3; D is uncertain. With 2 bases removed from V and 0 bases from J, the gap between germline ends came to 8 bases. This CDR3 contains 15 residues. Per the germline V gene, CDR1 is KGHSH and CDR2 is LQKENI. The CDR3 coding sequence is TGTGCCAGCTCACCAAAGGCAGGCTCTGGAAACACCATATATTTT. Residues: CASSPKAGSGNTIYF.

This chain connects TRBV6-6 to TRBJ1-1, with D possibly matching TRBD1 (5 bases). The CDR3 runs to 13 residues. The germline V gene has CDR1 MNHNY and CDR2 SVGAGI (reference sequence). V lost 5 bases and J lost 6, with 13 bases in between. The CDR3 coding sequence is TGTGCCAGCAGTCCTAGGGGTCTCCCTGAAGCTTTCTTT. It specifies CASSPRGLPEAFF.

The CDR3 is CASRRGGESYEQYF. CDR3 sequence (DNA): TGCGCCAGCAGGAGAGGGGGCGAGTCCTACGAGCAGTACTTC. V and J are TRBV5-1 and TRBJ2-7, with 7 bases lining up with TRBD1. Germline lookup yields CDR1 SGHRS and CDR2 YFSETQ. The CDR3 loop spans 14 amino acids. V was clipped by 5 bases and J by 1 base; unmatched bases: 6.